These T cell receptor beta chains were read from a single sample in a study of long-term antiretroviral therapy in people with HIV. Data came from immunoSEQ multiplex PCR; TCRdb stores just in-frame clones and leaves some out. The sample yields tens of thousands of clones, more than 70% seen once. The input for sequencing was unsorted PBMCs, taken 0.6 years after starting antiretroviral therapy. The receptor set was obtained from a man in his fifties or sixties with HIV. Each CDR3 is given with its conserved first and last residue. D genes are given only for firm matches. A clone size is listed for some rows: how often the clone was seen (once, few, many), or a class if it is expanded.

TRBJ1-2	16	TRBV12-5	TRBD1	-	TGTGCTAGTGGACCTCAGATTGGGGGACAGGGCTATGGCTACACCTTC	CASGPQIGGQGYGYTF
TRBJ1-2	13	TRBV6-1	-	-	TGTGCCAGCAGTGAAGCTGGGGAGTATGGCTACACCTTC	CASSEAGEYGYTF
TRBJ1-2	14	TRBV6-5	-	-	TGTGCCAGCAGCCCTCTATTGGGACTGTATGGCTACACCTTC	CASSPLLGLYGYTF
TRBJ2-7	14	TRBV28	TRBD2	-	TGTGCCAGCAGTTTATGGCGGGAGAGGTCCGAGCAGTACTTC	CASSLWRERSEQYF
TRBJ2-7	14	TRBV5-1	-	-	TGCGCCAGCAGCTTGGTAACGGGATTTTACGAGCAGTACTTC	CASSLVTGFYEQYF
TRBJ2-2	16	TRBV11-2	TRBD2	-	TGTGCCAGCGGACTTCCGGGCGGGAGGGAGACCGGGGAGCTGTTTTTT	CASGLPGGRETGELFF
TRBJ1-1	13	TRBV7-2	-	-	TGTGCCAGCAGCTTTGACATGAACACTGAAGCTTTCTTT	CASSFDMNTEAFF
TRBJ2-7	15	TRBV9	TRBD2	-	TGTGCCAGCAGCGTAAGTCTAGCGGGATCGCACGAGCAGTACTTC	CASSVSLAGSHEQYF
TRBJ1-4	15	TRBV5-1	TRBD1	-	TGCGCCAGCAGTCGAACAGGGGAAGGTCGTGAAAAACTGTTTTTT	CASSRTGEGREKLFF
TRBJ2-1	17	TRBV6-1	TRBD2	-	TGTGCCAGCAGTGGATTTAGGACTAGCGGGAGGGCTAATGAGCAGTTCTTC	CASSGFRTSGRANEQFF
TRBJ1-1	13	TRBV6-5	-	-	TGTGCCAGCACTTTCCCAGGGACTCCACGGGCTTTCTTT	CASTFPGTPRAFF
TRBJ1-1	12	TRBV5-6	-	-	TGTGCCAGCAGCTTGGGGGCCGCTGAAGCTTTCTTT	CASSLGAAEAFF
TRBJ2-6	15	TRBV2	-	-	TGTGCCAGCAGTGAATATGGCTCTGGGGCCAACGTCCTGACTTTC	CASSEYGSGANVLTF
TRBJ1-3	17	TRBV5-6	-	once	TGTGCCAGCAGCTTAATTACAGCTGTCCCGGGCGGAAACACCATATATTTT	CASSLITAVPGGNTIYF
TRBJ1-1	15	TRBV10-3	-	-	TGTGCCATCAAGGGAGCTAGGGACGGGAACACTGAAGCTTTCTTT	CAIKGARDGNTEAFF
TRBJ2-7	14	TRBV6-5	TRBD2	-	TGTGCCAGCAGTTACTCGCGGGGGGCCTACGAGCAGTACTTC	CASSYSRGAYEQYF
TRBJ2-3	16	TRBV5-6	TRBD2	-	TGTGCCAGTACTAGCGGGGGGCAATCAAGCACAGATACGCAGTATTTT	CASTSGGQSSTDTQYF
TRBJ2-7	15	TRBV2	-	-	TGTGCCAGCAGGGCTTCCGGGGTTTGGTCCTACGAGCAGTACTTC	CASRASGVWSYEQYF
TRBJ2-1	12	TRBV9	-	-	TGTGCCAGCAGCGTGATGGGCCGTGAGCAGTTCTTC	CASSVMGREQFF
TRBJ1-6	13	TRBV2	-	once	TGTGCCAGCAGTGATCGGGGAAATTCACCCCTCCACTTT	CASSDRGNSPLHF
TRBJ2-7	15	TRBV5-1	TRBD1	-	TGCGCCAGCAGCCCCACGGGACAGTCCTCCTACGAGCAGTACTTC	CASSPTGQSSYEQYF
TRBJ1-1	14	TRBV5-1	-	-	TGCGCCAGCAGCTTTCTCCAGGGGAACACTGAAGCTTTCTTT	CASSFLQGNTEAFF
TRBJ1-2	14	TRBV18	-	-	TGTGCCAGCTCACCGACTGGGAAGAACTATGGCTACACCTTC	CASSPTGKNYGYTF
TRBJ2-5	17	TRBV29-1	TRBD2	-	TGCAGCGTTCGTCCGACTAGCGGGGGTAATAGCCAAGAGACCCAGTACTTC	CSVRPTSGGNSQETQYF
TRBJ2-7	15	TRBV5-1	TRBD2	-	TGCGCCAGCAGCCTAAGTGGGGCCTGGGGGGGCGAGCAGTACTTC	CASSLSGAWGGEQYF
TRBJ2-7	21	TRBV5-1	TRBD1	-	TGCGCCAGCAGCCGCGCTACCCCGGGACAGGGGAACCCCCCCGAGGACTACGAGCAGTACTTC	CASSRATPGQGNPPEDYEQYF
TRBJ1-1	13	TRBV5-1	TRBD1	-	TGCGCCAGCAGCCCCGGACAGGGTCTGATAGCTTTCTTT	CASSPGQGLIAFF
TRBJ1-2	14	TRBV30	TRBD1	-	TGTGCCTGGAGTGCTCGGTGGGACAGATATGGCTACACCTTC	CAWSARWDRYGYTF
TRBJ2-3	17	TRBV29-1	-	once	TGCAGCGTTGATTCTGCTGGGGGGCGGAAGAACACAGATACGCAGTATTTT	CSVDSAGGRKNTDTQYF
TRBJ2-5	16	TRBV7-2	TRBD2	-	TGTGCCAGCAGCCCGCAACATCTGGGGACTAAATTGGCCCAGTACTTC	CASSPQHLGTKLAQYF
TRBJ2-7	19	TRBV5-1	TRBD2	-	TGCGCCAGCAGCCCAGAGTGGGGGGACCCTAGCGGGGGGTTCCACGAGCAGTACTTC	CASSPEWGDPSGGFHEQYF
TRBJ2-6	20	TRBV27	TRBD1	-	TGTGCCAGCAGTGTATCCGGACAGGGAGGCGTGGGATCTGGGGCCAACGTCCTGACTTTC	CASSVSGQGGVGSGANVLTF
TRBJ2-2	17	TRBV19	-	-	TGTGCCAGTAGTATTGCTTTGGGGACAAGGAACACCGGGGAGCTGTTTTTT	CASSIALGTRNTGELFF
TRBJ1-5	14	TRBV18	-	once	TGTGCCAGCTCACCCGGGACGGGAAATCAGCCCCAGCATTTT	CASSPGTGNQPQHF
TRBJ2-5	14	TRBV6-5	-	-	TGTGCCAGCAGTTACGACTCAGTCCAAGAGACCCAGTACTTC	CASSYDSVQETQYF
TRBJ2-1	13	TRBV10-1	-	-	TGCGCCAGCAGCCTACAGGGTTACGAGGAGCAGTTCTTC	CASSLQGYEEQFF
TRBJ2-2	17	TRBV9	TRBD2	-	TGTGCCAGCAGCGCTACAGCGGGGGGGCCTTACACCGGGGAGCTGTTTTTT	CASSATAGGPYTGELFF
TRBJ2-5	17	TRBV5-1	TRBD2	-	TGCGCCAGCAGCTTGGCCCTGGCTAGCGGGGCGCAAGAGACCCAGTACTTC	CASSLALASGAQETQYF
TRBJ2-2	14	TRBV11-3	-	once	TGTGCCAGCAGCCGTACTCAGGGCTCCGGGGAGCTGTTTTTT	CASSRTQGSGELFF
TRBJ2-7	14	TRBV19	-	-	TGTGCCAGTAGTATAGGGCAGAGCAGTGGCGAGCAGTACTTC	CASSIGQSSGEQYF
TRBJ2-3	16	TRBV5-1	-	-	TGCGCCAGCAGCGGCCAACTGCGTAGAGGGACAGATACGCAGTATTTT	CASSGQLRRGTDTQYF
TRBJ2-3	15	TRBV7-3	-	once	TGTGCCAGCAGCAATTTAGGTTCCGACACAGATACGCAGTATTTT	CASSNLGSDTDTQYF